This TCR beta chain was sequenced in a study of cytomegalovirus exposure and HLA in healthy donors. Study in general: There were roughly 80 million unique TCRs (from HLA-typed donors) in an early data release. Whole-study results and caveats: Within an earlier analysis, most TCR beta V segments proved productive either about 90% or about 30% of the time. Fewer N-insertions (relative to the roughly 700-donor mean) were reportedly seen in an Asian-associated ancestry cluster in a later analysis.

In the PCR, 60 Vbeta and 13 Jbeta primers were used. Libraries were prepared by immunoSEQ multiplex PCR; TCRdb keeps only in-frame clonotypes and omits some of them. The profile covers some 110,000 clones, with approximately 80% appearing a single time and approximately 1.3% taken by the ten largest. In this sample, this clone turned up a few times. Its matching antigen is unknown. Germline lookup yields CDR1 SGHNT and CDR2 YYREEE (reference sequence). V trimming: 4 bases; J trimming: 5 bases; junction bases outside the gene matches: 8. The CDR3 spans 15 residues. The chain recombines TRBV5-4 with TRBJ2-7; TRBD1 aligns across 11 bases. The receptor's source is a young man in good health and CMV-seronegative. The sequenced material came from PBMCs. In DNA form, the CDR3 reads TGTGCCAGCAGCGGGAGGACAGGGGGCTTCGACGAGCAGTACTTC. This sequence encodes CASSGRTGGFDEQYF.